The subject of this entry is one T cell receptor (beta chain). Its target is unknown. This sample was included in a study of T cell clones after liver transplantation. Study-wide background: In this trial, immunosuppression withdrawal was attempted within 2 years of liver transplant. Tolerant meant at least one year fully off immunosuppression without liver enzymes above twice normal. Post-transplant blood was tracked for graft-donor-reactive T cell clones identified in a pre-transplant mixed lymphocyte reaction.

Data came from immunoSEQ multiplex PCR; TCRdb stores just in-frame clones and leaves some out. The repertoire includes around 6,100 clones, around 85% of them detected once, and roughly a third sits in the top ten. General study findings and limits: Graft donor-reactive T cells may have migrated into the graft rather than being deleted.

This TCR derives from a human donor who received a liver transplant. The source material was CD8+ T cells from blood, sampled before liver transplant.

Here the CDR3 reads CAWSGGAGGVYGYTF. In DNA form, the CDR3 reads TGTGCCTGGAGCGGCGGGGCAGGGGGAGTCTATGGCTACACCTTC. The genes are TRBV30 and TRBJ1-2; 7 bases are shared with TRBD1. The CDR3 covers 15 residues. Germline V gene data show CDR1 as GTSNPN and CDR2 as SVGIG (reference sequence). J gave up 4 bases and V 3 bases, and 11 bases lay outside the gene matches.